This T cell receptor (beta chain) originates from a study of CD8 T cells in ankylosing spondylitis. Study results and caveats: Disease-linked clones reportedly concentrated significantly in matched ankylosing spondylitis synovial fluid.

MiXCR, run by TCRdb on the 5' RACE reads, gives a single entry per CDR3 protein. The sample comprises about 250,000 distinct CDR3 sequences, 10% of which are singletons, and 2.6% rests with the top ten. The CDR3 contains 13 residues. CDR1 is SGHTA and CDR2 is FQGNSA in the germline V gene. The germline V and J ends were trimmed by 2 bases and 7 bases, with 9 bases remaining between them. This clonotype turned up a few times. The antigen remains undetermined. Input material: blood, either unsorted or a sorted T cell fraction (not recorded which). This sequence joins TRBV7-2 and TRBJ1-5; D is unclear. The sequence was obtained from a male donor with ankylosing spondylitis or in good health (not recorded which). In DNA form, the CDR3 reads TGTGCCAGCAGCTTAATGGTTGAACAGCCCCAGCATTTT. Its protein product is CASSLMVEQPQHF.